The 17 T cell receptor beta chains listed next were all sequenced from one sample in a study of T cell repertoires in cytomegalovirus infection (dated by TCRdb to about 2019). The sequencer listed for this sample is Illumina HiSeq 1500. TCRdb trimmed the raw reads at Q25, called clones with MiXCR and kept productive beta chains. Duplicate CDR3 protein sequences are folded into a single record with the most common DNA and genes. The table for this sample lists about 60,000 distinct CDR3 sequences; roughly a third of them were counted only once. The ten largest clonotypes hold around three quarters of the sample. What these receptors recognize is not known. The sequenced sample consisted of PBMCs, sequenced either directly or after in vitro stimulation (not recorded which). These receptors came from a human donor in good health (CMV status not recorded). Some clones in this sample may be carry-over from other donors' samples.

The chain is built from TRBV6-1 and TRBJ2-2; D not certain. Germline V lookup: CDR1 MNHNS, CDR2 SASEGT. The CDR3 is 14 residues long. With 7 bases removed from V and 3 bases from J, the gap between germline ends came to 12 bases. The CDR3 here is CASISRADTGELFF. DNA of the CDR3: TGTGCCAGCATTTCACGTGCCGACACCGGGGAGCTGTTTTTT.

The chain links TRBV20-1 to TRBJ2-7; unclear D gene. CDR1 DFQATT and CDR2 SNEGSKA come from the germline V gene (reference sequence). This CDR3 contains 13 residues. Trimming shortened V by 1 base and J by 1 base, and 8 bases separated the two germline ends. CDR3 bases: TGCAGTGCTAGAGTGATAGGGTCCTACGAGCAGTACTTC. This encodes CSARVIGSYEQYF.

The sample holds many counts of this clonotype. V gene TRBV7-2 combines with J gene TRBJ2-7, with 8 bases identical to TRBD2. CDR1 SGHTA and CDR2 FQGNSA come from the germline V gene. This CDR3 spans 14 amino acids. V gave up 5 bases and J gave up 2 bases; unmatched junction bases: 5. The CDR3 loop reads CASSQAGETYEQYF. In DNA, the CDR3 is TGTGCCAGCAGCCAAGCGGGGGAAACCTACGAGCAGTACTTC.

This clonotype was counted only a few times. V and J are TRBV6-5 and TRBJ2-7; no reliable D call. In germline, CDR1 is MNHEY, CDR2 SVGAGI. The CDR3 spans 12 residues. The ends were cut back, 5 bases at V and 6 bases at J, with 11 bases in the middle. The CDR3 spells CASSPFSVEQYF. Written as DNA, the CDR3 is TGTGCCAGCAGTCCCTTCTCCGTCGAGCAGTACTTC.

The chain uses TRBV7-2 and TRBJ1-6; D gene uncertain. CDR3 size: 15 residues. V was clipped by 5 bases and J by 9 bases, with 17 bases between them. CDR1 SGHTA and CDR2 FQGNSA come from the germline V gene. CDR3 coding DNA: TGTGCCAGCAGCCCCCGGGCCCTTGGTGGTTCACCCCTCCACTTT. Residues: CASSPRALGGSPLHF.

This clonotype was counted at least ten times. This chain joins TRBV19 and TRBJ1-1, with D perhaps TRBD1 (6 bases). Trimming left V 1 base short and J 4 bases short, with 7 bases between. Germline V lookup: CDR1 LNHDA, CDR2 SQIVND (reference sequence). The CDR3 is 13 amino acids. As DNA, the CDR3 is TGTGCCAGTAGTATAGGGACAGCCACTGAAGCTTTCTTT. It codes for CASSIGTATEAFF.

The chain couples TRBV5-6 to TRBJ2-2; weak D call: TRBD2 (6 bases). The CDR3 length is 12 residues. The germline gives CDR1 SGHDT, CDR2 YYEEEE. Trimming took off 4 bases at V and 6 bases at J, with 7 bases between the two ends. This CDR3 reads CASSPGAGELFF. In DNA form, the CDR3 reads TGTGCCAGCAGCCCGGGGGCCGGGGAGCTGTTTTTT.

This clonotype was counted between two and nine times. This rearrangement joins TRBV28 to TRBJ1-5, with D unclear. This CDR3 is built from 14 residues. CDR1 is MDHEN and CDR2 is SYDVKM in the germline V gene. Trimming took off 5 bases at V and 0 bases at J, with 8 bases between the two ends. The CDR3 nucleotides are TGTGCCAGCAGTAGGGCAGGTAGCAATCAGCCCCAGCATTTT. It yields the protein CASSRAGSNQPQHF.

Here the CDR3 reads CASSINRVETQYF. CDR3 bases: TGTGCCAGCAGCATTAACAGGGTGGAGACCCAGTACTTC. The rearrangement joins TRBV5-4 to TRBJ2-5; tentative D call: TRBD1 (6 bases). The CDR3 has 13 residues. The V end was cut by 4 bases, the J end by 5 bases, with 12 bases between. Per the germline V gene, CDR1 is SGHNT and CDR2 is YYREEE (reference sequence). The entire variable domain, with the rest obtained from reference TRBV5-4 and TRBJ2-5, is as follows: ETGVTQSPTHLIKTRGQQVTLRCSSQSGHNTVSWYQQALGQGPQFIFQYYREEENGRGNFPPRFSGLQFPNYSSELNVNALELDDSALYLCASSINRVETQYFGPGTRLLVL.

There are a few counts of this clonotype. The chain is built from TRBV7-2 and TRBJ2-2, with a possible D match to TRBD1 (6 bases). Trimming removed 1 base from V and 6 bases from J, with 9 bases in between. Germline-derived CDR1 and CDR2 are SGHTA and FQGNSA. The CDR3 has 14 amino acids. DNA for the CDR3: TGTGCCAGCAGCTTAGTTGGGGGCGCCGGGGAGCTGTTTTTT. Translated, it gives CASSLVGGAGELFF.

This clonotype has a handful of counts. This chain links TRBV5-6 with TRBJ1-2; a possible D gene is TRBD1 (6 bases). CDR3 length: 15 residues. V gave up 4 bases and J gave up 4 bases, with 17 bases separating them. CDR1 is SGHDT and CDR2 is YYEEEE in the germline V gene. The CDR3, as DNA: TGTGCCAGCAGCCCCTTTGACAGGACGCTCTATGGCTACACCTTC. Translation gives CASSPFDRTLYGYTF.

V usage is TRBV28 and J usage is TRBJ1-2; D perhaps matches TRBD1 (6 bases). The CDR3 sequence is 13 residues long. Germline assignment: CDR1 MDHEN and CDR2 SYDVKM. V lost 3 bases and J 6 bases, leaving 11 bases between the germline ends. In DNA form, the CDR3 reads TGTGCCAGCAGTTTTAATACAGGGCATGGCTACACCTTC. Amino acids: CASSFNTGHGYTF.

This rearrangement joins TRBV13 to TRBJ2-5; tentatively, D is TRBD1 or TRBD2 (6 bases each). Deletions cut 1 base from V and 5 bases from J, with 14 bases between. Germline V gene lookup returns CDR1 PRHDT and CDR2 FYEKMQ (reference sequence). The CDR3 covers 15 residues. The CDR3 DNA sequence: TGTGCCAGCAGCTTAGTGATCGGGGGCGGGGAGACCCAGTACTTC. The encoded protein is CASSLVIGGGETQYF.

V gene TRBV2 combines with J gene TRBJ1-1; D gene ambiguous. CDR3 length equals 13 residues. The germline gives CDR1 SNHLY, CDR2 FYNNEI. The V end was cut by 3 bases, the J end by 1 base, with 6 bases between. The DNA of the CDR3 is TGTGCCAGCAGTGAGGGAAAGAACACTGAAGCTTTCTTT. Its translation: CASSEGKNTEAFF.

This chain joins TRBV4-2 and TRBJ1-1; D remains unclear. Trimming cost V 0 bases and J 3 bases, with 5 bases left between them. The CDR3 is 13 residues long. CDR1 LGHNA and CDR2 YNFKEQ come from the germline V gene. CDR3 sequence (DNA): TGTGCCAGCAGCCAAGATCTTGACACTGAAGCTTTCTTT. Its translation: CASSQDLDTEAFF.

This clonotype has a handful of counts. The V gene is TRBV7-6, the J gene TRBJ2-5, with 9 bases fitting TRBD2. The germline CDR1 and CDR2 sequences are SGHVS and FNYEAQ. V was pared by 5 bases and J by 13 bases, with 8 bases of the junction left unmatched. The length of the CDR3 is 12 residues. The CDR3 coding sequence is TGTGCCAGCAGCGGGTGGACTAGCGCGGCGTACTTC. Translating gives CASSGWTSAAYF.

This clonotype was recorded many times. The J gene is TRBJ1-2, the V gene TRBV12-3 or TRBV12-4, with a weak D call TRBD1 (6 bases). CDR3 length equals 14 residues. Trimming shortened V by 4 bases and J by 6 bases, and 15 bases separated the two germline ends. CDR3 sequence: CASSSRQASHGYTF. CDR3 DNA: TGTGCCAGCAGTTCGAGACAGGCCTCGCATGGCTACACCTTC.